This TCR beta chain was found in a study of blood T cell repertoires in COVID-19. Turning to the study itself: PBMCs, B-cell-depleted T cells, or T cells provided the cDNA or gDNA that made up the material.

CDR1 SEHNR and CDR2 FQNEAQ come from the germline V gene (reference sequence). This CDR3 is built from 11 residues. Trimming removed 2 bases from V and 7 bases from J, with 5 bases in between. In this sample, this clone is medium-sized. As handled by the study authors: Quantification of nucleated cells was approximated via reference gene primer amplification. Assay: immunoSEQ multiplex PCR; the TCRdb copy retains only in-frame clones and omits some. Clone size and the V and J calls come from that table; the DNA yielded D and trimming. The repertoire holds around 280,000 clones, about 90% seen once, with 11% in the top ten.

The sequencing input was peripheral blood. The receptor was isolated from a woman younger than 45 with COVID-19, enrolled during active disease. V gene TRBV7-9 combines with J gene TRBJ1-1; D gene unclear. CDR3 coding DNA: TGTGCCAGCAGCTTAACAGTTGAAGCTTTCTTT. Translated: CASSLTVEAFF.